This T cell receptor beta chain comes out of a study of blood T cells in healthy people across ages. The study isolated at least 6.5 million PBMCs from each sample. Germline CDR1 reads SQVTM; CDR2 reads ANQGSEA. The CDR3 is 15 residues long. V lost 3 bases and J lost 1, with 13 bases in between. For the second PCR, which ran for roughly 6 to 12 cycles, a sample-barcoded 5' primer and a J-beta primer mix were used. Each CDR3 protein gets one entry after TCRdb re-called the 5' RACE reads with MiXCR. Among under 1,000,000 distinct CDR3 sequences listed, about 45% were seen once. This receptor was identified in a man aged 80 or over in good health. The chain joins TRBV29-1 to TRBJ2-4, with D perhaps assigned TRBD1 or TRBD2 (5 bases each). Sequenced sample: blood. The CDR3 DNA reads TGCAGCGTTGACGTCCCCCGGGGCGCCAAAAACATTCAGTACTTC. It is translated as CSVDVPRGAKNIQYF.